A single TCR beta chain is shown here with its context. Its antigen is undetermined. The data were produced by immunoSEQ multiplex PCR, yet TCRdb's version contains in-frame clones alone and is incomplete. The sample lists roughly 180,000 clones, approximately 90% occurring once. The sample comes from a study of T cell responses to AZD1222 COVID-19 vaccine. Study-level points and caveats: Clonal diversity was possibly underestimated, and the donors were mostly white British, with more females. Spike as a whole was targeted by vaccine-associated CD4 TCRs, dominant at 160-218 and 743-854.

The source was peripheral blood, collected 28 days after the second AZD1222 dose. This sequence was found in an adult who received the AZD1222 COVID-19 vaccine.

CDR3 amino acids: CASLGLAGRNEQFF. DNA for the CDR3: TGTGCCAGCCTAGGACTAGCGGGACGCAATGAGCAGTTCTTC. This chain connects TRBV2 to TRBJ2-1, with 12 bases aligning to TRBD2. This CDR3 has 14 amino acids. J was trimmed by 6 bases and V by 8 bases; bases with no gene match: 5. Germline CDR1 and CDR2: SNHLY and FYNNEI.